The rows below give T cell receptor beta chains drawn from one sample of a study of T cells in Graves' hyperthyroidism and ophthalmopathy. MiXCR, applied by TCRdb to the multiplex PCR reads, yields one record per CDR3 protein. The sample comprises roughly 500,000 distinct CDR3 sequences, 35% to 55% of which are singletons, and under 20% rests with the top ten. The specimen was peripheral blood or thyroid tissue (not recorded which). These receptors were taken from an adult woman with Graves' disease, either hyperthyroidism or ophthalmopathy (not recorded which). The CDR3 runs from the conserved cysteine through the conserved F or W. The D gene is left open where the match is weak. Clone size, where shown, is once, few, many, or a class for clones that have expanded.

J: TRBJ1-4
D: -
size: -
V: TRBV20-1
DNA: TGCAGTGCTCGCCTTGGAGGCTACAATGAAAAACTGTTTTTT
CDR3: CSARLGGYNEKLFF

J: TRBJ2-5
D: -
size: -
V: TRBV10-3
DNA: TGTGCCATCAGTGACGTCGGAGGGGGGTCCCAAGAGACCCAGTACTTC
CDR3: CAISDVGGGSQETQYF

J: TRBJ1-5
D: -
size: many
V: TRBV19
DNA: TGTGCCAGTAGTCGGTGGGATAGCAATCAGCCCCAGCATTTT
CDR3: CASSRWDSNQPQHF

J: TRBJ1-1
D: -
size: once
V: TRBV19
DNA: TGTGCCAGCGGGACAAAGACTGAAGCTTTCTTT
CDR3: CASGTKTEAFF

J: TRBJ1-4
D: TRBD1
size: -
V: TRBV10-3
DNA: TGTGCCATCAGCCTCGGACAGGGGGAAAAACTGTTTTTT
CDR3: CAISLGQGEKLFF

J: TRBJ1-5
D: TRBD1
size: once
V: TRBV5-1
DNA: TGCGCCAGCAGCTCGAGGTTACAGGGGCTAAGCAATCAGCCCCAGCATTTT
CDR3: CASSSRLQGLSNQPQHF

J: TRBJ1-1
D: TRBD1
size: few
V: TRBV10-2
DNA: TGCGCCAGCTCCCTCCCTGGACAGGGGGCGAACACTGAAGCTTTCTTT
CDR3: CASSLPGQGANTEAFF

J: TRBJ2-7
D: -
size: many
V: TRBV4-2
DNA: TGCGCCAGCAGCCAGCTAGGCTCCTACGAGCAGTACTTC
CDR3: CASSQLGSYEQYF

J: TRBJ1-2
D: -
size: -
V: TRBV29-1
DNA: TGCAGCGTTTCTCAATTCGAAGGGGCTGGCTACACCTTC
CDR3: CSVSQFEGAGYTF

J: TRBJ2-2
D: -
size: few
V: TRBV28
DNA: TGTGCCAGCAGACCGACGGGGAAAACCGGGGAGCTGTTTTTT
CDR3: CASRPTGKTGELFF

J: TRBJ2-2
D: -
size: many
V: TRBV5-1
DNA: TGCGCCAGCAGCTTGGAGGTCGCGAACACCGGGGAGCTGTTTTTT
CDR3: CASSLEVANTGELFF

J: TRBJ2-7
D: TRBD2
size: once
V: TRBV19
DNA: TGTGCCAGCAGCTTAAGTAGCGGGAGGACCTACGAGCAGTACTTC
CDR3: CASSLSSGRTYEQYF

J: TRBJ2-7
D: TRBD2
size: -
V: TRBV14
DNA: TGTGCCAGCAGCCAAGTTAGCGGGAGAGGCGAGCAGTACTTC
CDR3: CASSQVSGRGEQYF

J: TRBJ2-1
D: -
size: -
V: TRBV9
DNA: TGTGCCAGCAGCCAAGTCCCAGGCGGGGAGCAGTTCTTC
CDR3: CASSQVPGGEQFF

J: TRBJ1-4
D: -
size: many
V: TRBV7-9
DNA: TGTGCCAGCAGCTTTGCCCCGCCCGGAACTAATGAAAAACTGTTTTTT
CDR3: CASSFAPPGTNEKLFF

J: TRBJ1-5
D: TRBD1
size: many
V: TRBV6-1
DNA: TGTGCCAGCTTCCACGTCGGGGGACAGCAGCATTTT
CDR3: CASFHVGGQQHF

J: TRBJ2-6
D: TRBD1
size: -
V: TRBV5-1
DNA: TGTGCCAGCAGCCCCCGGGACAGGGTCCCTTCTGGGGCCAACGTCCTGACTTTC
CDR3: CASSPRDRVPSGANVLTF

J: TRBJ1-5
D: -
size: -
V: TRBV19
DNA: TGTGCCAGTAGTTTCGTCGGGGCAGAAAATCAGCCCCAGCATTTT
CDR3: CASSFVGAENQPQHF

J: TRBJ2-1
D: -
size: few
V: TRBV25-1
DNA: TGTGCCAGCAGTGAATACGGGGGAGGGGGAAGAAATGAGCAGTTCTTC
CDR3: CASSEYGGGGRNEQFF

J: TRBJ2-7
D: -
size: few
V: TRBV28
DNA: TGTGCCAGCAGACCCAGGGCACCCTACGAGCAGTACTTC
CDR3: CASRPRAPYEQYF

J: TRBJ2-5
D: TRBD2
size: -
V: TRBV7-9
DNA: TGTGCCAGCAGCATGGGACTAGCGGGGCAAGAGACCCAGTACTTC
CDR3: CASSMGLAGQETQYF

J: TRBJ2-7
D: -
size: many
V: TRBV3-1
DNA: TGTGCCAGCAGCCAAGATATGTTCCCTTACGAGCAGTACTTC
CDR3: CASSQDMFPYEQYF

J: TRBJ2-2
D: -
size: many
V: TRBV13
DNA: TGTGCCAGCACCACGGTCGGGGAGCTGTTTTTT
CDR3: CASTTVGELFF

J: TRBJ1-1
D: -
size: many
V: TRBV7-8
DNA: TGTGCCAGCAGCCCGACTCAGGGGAGATGGGACACTGAAGCTTTCTTT
CDR3: CASSPTQGRWDTEAFF

J: TRBJ2-5
D: -
size: -
V: TRBV7-2
DNA: TGTGCCAGCAGCTTACGGCAGGGAGGTGAAGAGACCCAGTACTTC
CDR3: CASSLRQGGEETQYF

J: TRBJ1-5
D: -
size: -
V: TRBV10-3
DNA: TGTGCCTGGAGTACCGGGCATTATAGCAATCAGCCCCAGCATTTT
CDR3: CAWSTGHYSNQPQHF

J: TRBJ2-7
D: -
size: many
V: TRBV5-1
DNA: TGCGCCAGCAGCTGGGACGGACGTAGCAGTGCCTACGAGCAGTACTTC
CDR3: CASSWDGRSSAYEQYF

J: TRBJ1-1
D: TRBD1
size: many
V: TRBV12-3/TRBV12-4
DNA: TGTGCCAGCAGAACCGGGACAGGGGTATGGAACACTGAAGCTTTCTTT
CDR3: CASRTGTGVWNTEAFF

J: TRBJ2-7
D: -
size: -
V: TRBV27
DNA: TGTGCCAGCAGTTTATCTGCCGGGAGAAGAGCCTACGAGCAGTACTTC
CDR3: CASSLSAGRRAYEQYF

J: TRBJ1-5
D: -
size: -
V: TRBV2
DNA: TGTGCCAGCAGTGAAGCGTTTGGTAGGGTTCAGCCCCAGCATTTT
CDR3: CASSEAFGRVQPQHF

J: TRBJ2-7
D: TRBD2
size: many
V: TRBV7-2
DNA: TGTGCCAGCGCGAAAACTAGCGGGGGTCTGGGGTACGAGCAGTACTTC
CDR3: CASAKTSGGLGYEQYF

J: TRBJ1-1
D: -
size: many
V: TRBV24-1
DNA: TGTGCCAATAAAAAGATTATGACCACCGGGACGGTGAACACTGAAGCTTTCTTT
CDR3: CANKKIMTTGTVNTEAFF

J: TRBJ2-7
D: -
size: many
V: TRBV5-1
DNA: TGCGCCAGCAGCTTCTCCAGGGATGGCGAGCAGTACTTC
CDR3: CASSFSRDGEQYF

J: TRBJ1-5
D: -
size: -
V: TRBV15
DNA: TGTGCCCCGACAGTCCTCAATCAGCCCCAGCATTTT
CDR3: CAPTVLNQPQHF